Listed below are T cell receptor beta chains from one sample, sequenced in a study of cytomegalovirus exposure and HLA in healthy donors. This table comes from immunoSEQ multiplex PCR, and its TCRdb copy is limited to in-frame clones, with some not included. The profile shows approximately 170,000 clones, approximately 84% of them singletons. The specimen was PBMCs. Receptor source: a man aged 45-60 years in good health and CMV-seropositive. The conserved cysteine and the conserved F or W are not part of the CDR3 here. Fields, in order: D gene, J gene, CDR3 length, V gene, CDR3 protein. The D gene is left open where the match is weak.

TRBD1	TRBJ1-2	10	TRBV11-2	ASSAGGQGYT
TRBD1	TRBJ2-2	15	TRBV11-3	ASSLGGQGILAGELF
TRBD1	TRBJ2-7	12	TRBV9	ASSLGTASYEQY
TRBD1	TRBJ2-3	11	TRBV5-1	ASSLQGSDTQY
.	TRBJ2-3	13	TRBV5-6	ASSSALEGTDTQY
TRBD2	TRBJ2-3	14	TRBV5-5	ASSSGGRAEADTQY
TRBD2	TRBJ2-5	13	TRBV5-1	ASSFSSGGRETQY
TRBD2	TRBJ2-3	13	TRBV5-1	ASSSSGLAGDTQY
TRBD1	TRBJ2-1	15	TRBV5-1	ASSIDWTGNTYNEQF
TRBD1	TRBJ1-2	14	TRBV7-7	ASSPRDRMGNYGYT
TRBD1	TRBJ2-2	16	TRBV4-3	ASSQPPGQGAYTGELF
TRBD2	TRBJ2-1	15	TRBV7-9	ASSSATSGNSYNEQF
TRBD2	TRBJ2-7	15	TRBV27	ASTSGTSGRASYEQY
.	TRBJ1-4	17	TRBV7-6	ASSLTAGVSFATNEKLF
.	TRBJ2-2	13	TRBV7-8	ASSPRRTRTGELF
TRBD1	TRBJ2-7	14	TRBV5-4	ASSSHPISGGYEQY
.	TRBJ1-4	14	TRBV5-1	ASSLAQRVANEKLF
TRBD2	TRBJ2-3	12	TRBV5-1	ASRELAGTDTQY
.	TRBJ2-3	11	TRBV5-1	ASSRDNTDTQY
.	TRBJ2-3	11	TRBV6-6	ASSYVYTDTQY
.	TRBJ2-6	15	TRBV15	ATSRDVPSSGANVLT
TRBD1	TRBJ1-4	13	TRBV5-1	ASSSDRDGDEKLF
TRBD1	TRBJ1-2	12	TRBV6-5	ASSPLDRGGGYT
.	TRBJ1-2	12	TRBV9	ASSVGGGNYGYT
TRBD2	TRBJ2-2	13	TRBV27	ASSFLAGGAGELF
.	TRBJ1-2	14	TRBV28	ASKISGGAADYGYT
TRBD2	TRBJ2-1	13	TRBV6-4	ASPLAGGRDNEQF
.	TRBJ1-3	14	TRBV18	ASSPQTEPSGNTIY